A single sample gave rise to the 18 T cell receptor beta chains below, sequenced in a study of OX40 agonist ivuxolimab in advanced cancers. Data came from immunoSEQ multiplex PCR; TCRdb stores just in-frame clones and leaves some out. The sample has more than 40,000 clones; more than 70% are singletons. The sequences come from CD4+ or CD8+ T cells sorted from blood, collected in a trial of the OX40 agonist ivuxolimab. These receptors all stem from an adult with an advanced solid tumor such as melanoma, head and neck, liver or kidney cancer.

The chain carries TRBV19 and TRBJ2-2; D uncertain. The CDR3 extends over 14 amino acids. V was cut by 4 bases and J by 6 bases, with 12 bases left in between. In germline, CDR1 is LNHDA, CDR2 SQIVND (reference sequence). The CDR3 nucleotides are TGTGCCAGTAGTAACCTCATTGGAGCCGGGGAGCTGTTTTTT. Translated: CASSNLIGAGELFF. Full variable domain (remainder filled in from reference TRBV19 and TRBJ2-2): DGGITQSPKYLFRKEGQNVTLSCEQNLNHDAMYWYRQDPGQGLRLIYYSQIVNDFQKGDIAEGYSVSREKKESFPLTVTSAQKNPTAFYLCASSNLIGAGELFFGEGSRLTVL.

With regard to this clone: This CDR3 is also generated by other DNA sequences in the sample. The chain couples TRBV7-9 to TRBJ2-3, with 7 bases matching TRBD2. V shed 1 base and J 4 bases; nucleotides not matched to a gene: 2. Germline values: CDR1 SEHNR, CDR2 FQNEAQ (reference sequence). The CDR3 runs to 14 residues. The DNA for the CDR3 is TGTGCCAGCAGCTTAGGACTAGCCGCAGATACGCAGTATTTT. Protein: CASSLGLAADTQYF.

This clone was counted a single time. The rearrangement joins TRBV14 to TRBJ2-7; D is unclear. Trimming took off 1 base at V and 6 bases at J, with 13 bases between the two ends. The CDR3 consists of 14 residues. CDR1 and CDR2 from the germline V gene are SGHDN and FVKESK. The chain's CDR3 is CASSQVRFFGEQYF. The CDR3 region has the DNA TGTGCCAGCAGCCAAGTCAGGTTTTTCGGCGAGCAGTACTTC.

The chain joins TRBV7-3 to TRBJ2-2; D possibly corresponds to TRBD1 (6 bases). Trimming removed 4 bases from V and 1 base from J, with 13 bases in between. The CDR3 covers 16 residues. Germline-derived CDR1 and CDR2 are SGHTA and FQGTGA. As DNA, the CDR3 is TGTGCCAGCAGCTCGACAGGACCCTTGAACACCGGGGAGCTGTTTTTT. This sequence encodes CASSSTGPLNTGELFF.

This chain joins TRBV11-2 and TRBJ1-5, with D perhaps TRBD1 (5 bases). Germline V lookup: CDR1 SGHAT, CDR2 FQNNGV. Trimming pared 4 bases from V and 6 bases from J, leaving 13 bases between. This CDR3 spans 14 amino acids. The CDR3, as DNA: TGTGCCAGCAGCTCTACGCAGGGTTCTCAGCCCCAGCATTTT. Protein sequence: CASSSTQGSQPQHF.

CDR3 residues: CASSLGQETQYF. The DNA for the CDR3 is TGCGCCAGCAGCTTGGGGCAAGAGACCCAGTACTTC. The chain joins TRBV5-1 to TRBJ2-5; no definite D call. Germline CDR1 SGHRS, CDR2 YFSETQ. The V end was cut by 0 bases, the J end by 2 bases, with 2 bases between. The CDR3 length is 12 residues.

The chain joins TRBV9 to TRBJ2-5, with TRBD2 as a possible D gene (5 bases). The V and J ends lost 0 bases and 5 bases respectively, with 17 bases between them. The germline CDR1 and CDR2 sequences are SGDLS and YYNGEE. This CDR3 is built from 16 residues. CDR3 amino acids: CASSVGGKGWPETQYF. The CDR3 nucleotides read TGTGCCAGCAGCGTAGGAGGGAAGGGTTGGCCGGAGACCCAGTACTTC.

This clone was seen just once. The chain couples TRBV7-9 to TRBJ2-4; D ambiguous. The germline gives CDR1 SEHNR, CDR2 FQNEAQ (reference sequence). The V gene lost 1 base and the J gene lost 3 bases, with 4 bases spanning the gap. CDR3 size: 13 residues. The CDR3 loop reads CASSLGSKNIQYF. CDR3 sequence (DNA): TGTGCCAGCAGCTTAGGGAGCAAAAACATTCAGTACTTC.

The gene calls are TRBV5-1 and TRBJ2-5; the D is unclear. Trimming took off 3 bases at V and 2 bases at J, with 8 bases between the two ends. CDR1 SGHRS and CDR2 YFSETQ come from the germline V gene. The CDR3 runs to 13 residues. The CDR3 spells CASSSVQQETQYF. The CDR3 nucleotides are TGCGCCAGCAGCTCGGTCCAACAAGAGACCCAGTACTTC. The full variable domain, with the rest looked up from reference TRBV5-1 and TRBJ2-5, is KAGVTQTPRYLIKTRGQQVTLSCSPISGHRSVSWYQQTPGQGLQFLFEYFSETQRNKGNFPGRFSGRQFSNSRSEMNVSTLELGDSALYLCASSSVQQETQYFGPGTRLLVL.

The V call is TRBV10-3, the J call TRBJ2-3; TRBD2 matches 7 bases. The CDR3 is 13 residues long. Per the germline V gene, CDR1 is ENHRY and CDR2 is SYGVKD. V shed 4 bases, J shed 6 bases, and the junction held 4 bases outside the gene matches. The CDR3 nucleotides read TGTGCCATCAGTGTCGGCGGGAGCGATACGCAGTATTTT. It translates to CAISVGGSDTQYF.

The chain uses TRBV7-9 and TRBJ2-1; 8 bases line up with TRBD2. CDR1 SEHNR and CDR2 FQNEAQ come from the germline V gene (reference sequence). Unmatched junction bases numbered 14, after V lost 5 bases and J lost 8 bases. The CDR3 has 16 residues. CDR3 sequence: CASSRLAGIGTYEQFF. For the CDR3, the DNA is TGTGCCAGCAGCCGTTTAGCGGGAATAGGCACATATGAGCAGTTCTTC.

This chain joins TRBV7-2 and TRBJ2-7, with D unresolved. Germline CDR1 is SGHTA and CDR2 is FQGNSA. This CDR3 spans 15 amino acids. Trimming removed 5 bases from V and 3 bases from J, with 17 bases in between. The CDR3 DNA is TGTGCCAGCAGCCCCCAGCCGGGCCGAGGCTACGAGCAGTACTTC. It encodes CASSPQPGRGYEQYF.

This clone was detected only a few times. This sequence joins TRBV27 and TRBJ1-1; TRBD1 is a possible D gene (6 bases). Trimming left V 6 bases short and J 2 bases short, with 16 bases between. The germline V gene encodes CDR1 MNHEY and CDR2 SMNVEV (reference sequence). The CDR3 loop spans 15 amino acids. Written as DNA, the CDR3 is TGTGCCAGCAGCGTTCGGCCACAGGGCAACACTGAAGCTTTCTTT. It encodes CASSVRPQGNTEAFF.

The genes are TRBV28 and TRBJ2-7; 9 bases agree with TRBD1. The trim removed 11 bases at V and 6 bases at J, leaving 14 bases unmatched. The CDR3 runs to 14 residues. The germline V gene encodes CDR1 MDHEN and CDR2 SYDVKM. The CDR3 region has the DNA TGTGCCGCCACAACCGGGACAGGGTCCCGCGAGCAGTACTTC. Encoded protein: CAATTGTGSREQYF. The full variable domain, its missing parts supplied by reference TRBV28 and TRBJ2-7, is DVKVTQSSRYLVKRTGEKVFLECVQDMDHENMFWYRQDPGLGLRLIYFSYDVKMKEKGDIPEGYSVSREKKERFSLILESASTNQTSMYLCAATTGTGSREQYFGPGTRLTVT.

The CDR3, as DNA: TGTGCCAGCAGTTTCGGACAGGGAGTCTACGAGCAGTACTTC. Its translation: CASSFGQGVYEQYF. J is TRBJ2-7 and V is TRBV6-5; 8 bases line up with TRBD1. The CDR3 consists of 14 residues. CDR1 and CDR2 from the germline V gene are MNHEY and SVGAGI. The V segment lost 4 bases and the J segment 3 bases; nucleotides outside the gene matches: 5.

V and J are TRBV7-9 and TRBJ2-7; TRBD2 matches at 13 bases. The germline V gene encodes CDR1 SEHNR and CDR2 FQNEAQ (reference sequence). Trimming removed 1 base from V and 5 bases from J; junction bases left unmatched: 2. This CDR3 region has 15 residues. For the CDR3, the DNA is TGTGCCAGCAGCTTAGGGACTAGCGGGAGACACGAGCAGTACTTC. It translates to CASSLGTSGRHEQYF.

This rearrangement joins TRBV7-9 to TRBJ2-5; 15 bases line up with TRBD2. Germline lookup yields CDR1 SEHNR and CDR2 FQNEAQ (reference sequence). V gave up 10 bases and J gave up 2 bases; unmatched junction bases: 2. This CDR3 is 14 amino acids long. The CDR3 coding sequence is TGTGCCACCGGGACTAGCGGGAGGCAAGAGACCCAGTACTTC. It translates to CATGTSGRQETQYF.

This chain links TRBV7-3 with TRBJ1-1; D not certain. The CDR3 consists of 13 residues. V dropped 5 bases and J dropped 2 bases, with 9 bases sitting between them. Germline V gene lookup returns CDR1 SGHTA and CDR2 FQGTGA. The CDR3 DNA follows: TGTGCCAGCAGCGCGACAATTAACACTGAAGCTTTCTTT. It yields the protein CASSATINTEAFF.